This T cell receptor (beta chain) was sequenced during a study of blood T cell repertoires in COVID-19. Original analysis: Counts of nucleated cells, estimated from reference gene primer amplification, were obtained. Sequencing used immunoSEQ multiplex PCR; TCRdb keeps in-frame clones, though not all of them. V, J and clone size were drawn from that table, and D and trimming were deduced from the DNA. The sample carries 20,000 to 30,000 clones, roughly 84% recorded once. V lost 4 bases to trimming and J lost 6 bases, with 16 bases between them. The CDR3 is 15 residues long. CDR1 is MNHNY and CDR2 is SVGAGI in the germline V gene (reference sequence).

The sequence was collected from a human donor in a cohort sampled during active COVID-19. Sequenced: peripheral blood. V and J are TRBV6-6 and TRBJ1-5; D might be TRBD1 (6 bases). CDR3 coding DNA: TGTGCCAGCAGTTTTCCTACAGGGTCGGGTCAGCCCCAGCATTTT. Its protein product is CASSFPTGSGQPQHF.